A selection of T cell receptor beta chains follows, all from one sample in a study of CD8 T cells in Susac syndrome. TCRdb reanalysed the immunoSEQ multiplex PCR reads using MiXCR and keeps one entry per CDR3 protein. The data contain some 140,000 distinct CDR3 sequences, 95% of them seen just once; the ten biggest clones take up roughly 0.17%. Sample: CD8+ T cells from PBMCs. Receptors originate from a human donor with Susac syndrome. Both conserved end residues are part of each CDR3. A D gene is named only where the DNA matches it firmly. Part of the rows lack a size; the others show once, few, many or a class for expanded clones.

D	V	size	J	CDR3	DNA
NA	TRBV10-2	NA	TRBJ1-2	CASSEIDVYGYTF	TGCGCCAGCAGTGAGATTGACGTCTATGGCTACACCTTC
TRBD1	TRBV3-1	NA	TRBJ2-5	CASSHNRDSQETQYF	TGTGCCAGCAGCCATAACCGGGACAGCCAAGAGACCCAGTACTTC
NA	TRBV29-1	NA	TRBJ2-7	CSVGEAIIDEQYF	TGCAGCGTAGGTGAGGCTATAATCGACGAGCAGTACTTC
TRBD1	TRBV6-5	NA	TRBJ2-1	CASSRGTGVRNEQFF	TGTGCCAGCAGTCGAGGGACAGGGGTTAGGAATGAGCAGTTCTTC
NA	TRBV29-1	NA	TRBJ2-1	CSLLMDEQFF	TGCAGCCTATTGATGGATGAGCAGTTCTTC
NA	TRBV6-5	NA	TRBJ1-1	CASSSYGNTEAFF	TGTGCCAGCAGTTCTTATGGAAACACTGAAGCTTTCTTT
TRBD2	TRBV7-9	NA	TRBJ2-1	CASSPSGGWEQFF	TGTGCCAGCAGCCCATCGGGGGGATGGGAGCAGTTCTTC
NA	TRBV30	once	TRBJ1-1	CAWGQQNTEAFF	TGTGCCTGGGGACAGCAGAACACTGAAGCTTTCTTT
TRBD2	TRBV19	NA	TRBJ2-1	CASSIEVGTSGYANEQFF	TGTGCCAGTAGTATAGAGGTGGGCACTAGCGGGTACGCCAATGAGCAGTTCTTC
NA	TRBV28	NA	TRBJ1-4	CASSLGEGWGEKLFF	TGTGCCAGCAGTTTGGGGGAGGGGTGGGGAGAAAAACTGTTTTTT
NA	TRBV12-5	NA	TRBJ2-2	CASGLLDARTGELFF	TGTGCTAGTGGTTTGCTGGACGCGAGGACCGGGGAGCTGTTTTTT
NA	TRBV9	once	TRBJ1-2	CASSVGAADYGYTF	TGTGCCAGCAGCGTAGGAGCAGCTGACTATGGCTACACCTTC
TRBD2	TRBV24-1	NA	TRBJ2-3	CATSDPGGRLAGETTDTQYF	TGTGCCACCAGTGACCCCGGGGGCCGACTAGCGGGAGAAACGACAGATACGCAGTATTTT
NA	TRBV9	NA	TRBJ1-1	CASSQGQNTEAFF	TGTGCCAGCAGCCAGGGCCAGAACACTGAAGCTTTCTTT
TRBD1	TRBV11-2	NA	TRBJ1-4	CASSPDVGQGADEKLFF	TGTGCCAGCAGCCCGGATGTAGGGCAGGGGGCAGATGAAAAACTGTTTTTT
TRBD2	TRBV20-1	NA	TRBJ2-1	CSARDSGTSPSYNEQFF	TGCAGTGCTAGAGATAGCGGGACCAGTCCCTCCTACAATGAGCAGTTCTTC
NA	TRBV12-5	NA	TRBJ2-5	CASGLAYQETQYF	TGTGCTAGTGGTTTAGCGTACCAAGAGACCCAGTACTTC
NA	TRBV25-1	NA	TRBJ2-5	CASSAQQETQYF	TGTGCCAGCAGTGCACAGCAAGAGACCCAGTACTTC
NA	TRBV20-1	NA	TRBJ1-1	CSARETAVEAFF	TGCAGTGCTAGAGAGACGGCAGTTGAAGCTTTCTTT
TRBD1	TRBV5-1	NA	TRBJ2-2	CASSLARGMELFF	TGCGCCAGCAGCTTGGCCAGGGGGATGGAGCTGTTTTTT
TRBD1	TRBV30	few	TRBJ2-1	CAWSGTTGQGINEQFF	TGTGCCTGGAGTGGGACAACGGGACAGGGGATCAATGAGCAGTTCTTC
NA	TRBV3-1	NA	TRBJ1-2	CASSQDQVGGYTF	TGTGCCAGCAGCCAAGATCAGGTTGGTGGCTACACCTTC
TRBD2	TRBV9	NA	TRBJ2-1	CASSVEGLNSYNEQFF	TGTGCCAGCAGCGTAGAGGGACTAAACTCCTACAATGAGCAGTTCTTC
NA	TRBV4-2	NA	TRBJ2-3	CASSQEGGNVYTQYF	TGTGCCAGCAGCCAAGAAGGCGGGAACGTGTATACGCAGTATTTT
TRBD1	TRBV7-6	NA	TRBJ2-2	CASSPRTGNTGELFF	TGTGCCAGCAGCCCCAGGACAGGGAACACCGGGGAGCTGTTTTTT
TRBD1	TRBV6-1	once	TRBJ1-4	CASSELDRGPNEKLFF	TGTGCCAGCAGTGAATTGGACAGGGGTCCTAATGAAAAACTGTTTTTT
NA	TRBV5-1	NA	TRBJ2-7	CASSFLQYEQYF	TGCGCCAGCAGCTTCCTTCAGTACGAGCAGTACTTC
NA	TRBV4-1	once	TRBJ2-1	CASSQRREYNEQFF	TGCGCCAGCAGCCAAAGAAGGGAATACAATGAGCAGTTCTTC
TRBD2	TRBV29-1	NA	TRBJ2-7	CSVPGLAGTYEQYF	TGCAGCGTTCCAGGACTAGCGGGAACCTACGAGCAGTACTTC
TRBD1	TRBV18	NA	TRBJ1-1	CASSQGQGLTEAFF	TGTGCCAGCTCACAGGGACAGGGGCTGACTGAAGCTTTCTTT
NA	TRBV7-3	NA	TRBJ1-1	CASQGTNTEAFF	TGTGCCAGCCAGGGGACGAACACTGAAGCTTTCTTT
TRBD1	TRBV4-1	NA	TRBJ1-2	CASSQTTPGQGAGYTF	TGCGCCAGCAGCCAAACAACCCCGGGACAGGGCGCTGGCTACACCTTC
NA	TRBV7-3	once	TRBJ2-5	CASSLAGSSEETQYF	TGTGCCAGCAGCTTAGCAGGGTCCTCTGAAGAGACCCAGTACTTC
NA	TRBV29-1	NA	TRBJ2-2	CSVELGEVPNTGELFF	TGCAGCGTTGAGCTGGGGGAAGTGCCGAACACCGGGGAGCTGTTTTTT
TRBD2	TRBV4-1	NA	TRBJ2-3	CASSLSGTSDTDTQYF	TGCGCCAGCAGCCTATCGGGGACTAGCGACACAGATACGCAGTATTTT
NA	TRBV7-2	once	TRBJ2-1	CASRFERHEQFF	TGTGCCAGCAGATTTGAGCGCCATGAGCAGTTCTTC
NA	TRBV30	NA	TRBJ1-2	CAWTPSLDSRPGYTF	TGTGCCTGGACCCCGAGCTTGGACAGCCGGCCCGGCTACACCTTC
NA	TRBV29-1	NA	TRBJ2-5	CSVEDGRETQYF	TGCAGCGTTGAAGATGGCAGGGAGACCCAGTACTTC
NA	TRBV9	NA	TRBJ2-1	CASSGSPTLTGPNEQFF	TGTGCCAGCAGCGGCAGCCCGACATTGACAGGCCCTAATGAGCAGTTCTTC
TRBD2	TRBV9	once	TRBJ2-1	CASSVPGLANEQFF	TGTGCCAGCAGCGTACCGGGACTAGCTAATGAGCAGTTCTTC
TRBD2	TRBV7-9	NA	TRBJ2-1	CASSLGLAEHNEQFF	TGTGCCAGCAGCCTAGGACTAGCGGAGCACAATGAGCAGTTCTTC
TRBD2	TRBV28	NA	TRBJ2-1	CASSLCLSSGLYNEQFF	TGTGCCAGCAGTTTATGCCTTTCTAGCGGCCTCTACAATGAGCAGTTCTTC
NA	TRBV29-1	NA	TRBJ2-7	CSVLEGEQYF	TGCAGCGTGCTCGAGGGCGAGCAGTACTTC
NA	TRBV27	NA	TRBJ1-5	CASSTLSNQPQHF	TGTGCCAGCAGTACGTTGAGCAATCAGCCCCAGCATTTT
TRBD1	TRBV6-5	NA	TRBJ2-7	CASSYGTGGAYEQYF	TGTGCCAGCAGTTACGGGACAGGAGGCGCCTACGAGCAGTACTTC
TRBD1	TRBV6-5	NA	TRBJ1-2	CASSYSKGAGYTF	TGTGCCAGCAGTTACTCGAAGGGGGCGGGCTACACCTTC
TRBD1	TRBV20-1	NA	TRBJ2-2	CSARVRTGGVQDGELFF	TGCAGTGCTAGAGTACGGACAGGGGGCGTTCAGGACGGGGAGCTGTTTTTT
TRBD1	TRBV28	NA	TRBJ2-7	CASSLSTIRDRDEYEQYF	TGTGCCAGCAGTCTGTCGACGATCCGAGACAGGGATGAATACGAGCAGTACTTC
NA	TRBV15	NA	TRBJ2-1	CATSGQSNEQFF	TGTGCCACCAGCGGACAGTCCAATGAGCAGTTCTTC
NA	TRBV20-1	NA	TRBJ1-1	CSAREAGSGTEAFF	TGCAGTGCTAGAGAGGCAGGGTCGGGCACTGAAGCTTTCTTT
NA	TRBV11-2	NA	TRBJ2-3	CASSLGSEGYLPTDTQYF	TGTGCCAGCAGCTTAGGATCGGAGGGCTACCTACCCACAGATACGCAGTATTTT
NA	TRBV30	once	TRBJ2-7	CAWSRQYYEQYF	TGTGCCTGGAGTAGACAGTACTACGAGCAGTACTTC
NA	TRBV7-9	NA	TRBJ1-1	CASSFQEEAFF	TGTGCCAGCAGCTTCCAGGAAGAAGCTTTCTTT
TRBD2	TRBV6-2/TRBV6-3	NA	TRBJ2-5	CASTSGALQETQYF	TGTGCCAGCACCAGCGGGGCTTTGCAAGAGACCCAGTACTTC
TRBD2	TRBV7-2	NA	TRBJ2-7	CASSLASGRTYEQYF	TGTGCCAGCAGCTTAGCTAGCGGGAGGACCTACGAGCAGTACTTC
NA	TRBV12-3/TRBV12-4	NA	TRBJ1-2	CASSSSLTNYGYTF	TGTGCCAGCAGTTCTTCTCTAACTAACTATGGCTACACCTTC
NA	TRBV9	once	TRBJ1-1	CASSGLTAMNTEAFF	TGTGCCAGCAGCGGCCTTACAGCCATGAACACTGAAGCTTTCTTT
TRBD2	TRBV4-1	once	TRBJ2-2	CASSQDEPGLATNTGELFF	TGCGCCAGCAGCCAAGACGAACCGGGACTAGCGACGAACACCGGGGAGCTGTTTTTT